This T cell receptor beta chain is drawn from a study of T cells after yellow fever vaccination. Study-wide context: Preparation of the low-cell-number fractions used SMART-Seq v4 Ultra Low Input. Study results and caveats: Clonotypes shared by both compartments, CD4 and CD8, made up a small share. A secondary response was less intense yet reached its peak sooner, at day 5 versus 15.

This clonotype was picked up a small number of times. Its antigen is unidentified. The TCR cDNA carried a universal primer site and UMIs from 5'RACE template switching. TCRdb processed the 5' RACE reads anew with MiXCR; each CDR3 protein has one entry. The data show approximately 340,000 distinct CDR3 sequences, approximately 9% seen once. CDR3 size: 15 residues. Germline V CDR1 and CDR2: SGHTA, FQGNSA. J was trimmed by 2 bases and V by 7 bases; bases with no gene match: 4. This rearrangement joins TRBV7-2 to TRBJ2-5, with 13 bases identical to TRBD2. The sequence came from a man younger than 35 who received the YFV17D yellow fever vaccine. The specimen was PBMCs, collected on the day of the first yellow fever vaccination. The CDR3 sequence: CASTGLAGLQETQYF. The CDR3 DNA reads TGTGCCAGCACGGGACTAGCGGGGTTGCAAGAGACCCAGTACTTC.